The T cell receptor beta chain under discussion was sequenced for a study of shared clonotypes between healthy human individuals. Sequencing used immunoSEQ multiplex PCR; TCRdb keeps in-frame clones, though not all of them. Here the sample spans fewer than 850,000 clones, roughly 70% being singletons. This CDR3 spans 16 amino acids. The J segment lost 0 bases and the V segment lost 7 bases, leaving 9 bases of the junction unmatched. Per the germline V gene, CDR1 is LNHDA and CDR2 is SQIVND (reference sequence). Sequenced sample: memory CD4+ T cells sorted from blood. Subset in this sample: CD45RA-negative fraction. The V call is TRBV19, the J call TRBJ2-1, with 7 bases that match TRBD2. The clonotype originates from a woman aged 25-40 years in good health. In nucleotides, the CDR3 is TGTGCCAGTACCCCCGGGGGGAGCCACTCCTACAATGAGCAGTTCTTC. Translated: CASTPGGSHSYNEQFF.